Below are 26 T cell receptor beta chains sequenced from a single sample in a study of blood T cell repertoires in COVID-19 (TCRdb year 2020). The library came from the immunoSEQ multiplex PCR assay. Drawn from immuneACCESS, this table holds only the in-frame rearrangements with V and J called that TCRdb kept. Clones are partly lost; checked studies trace under half to an unresolved V gene and leave the rest unexplained. In all, the sample holds approximately 270,000 clones, and about 91% of those were seen once. The ten biggest clones cover approximately 1.3% of the sample. Sequencing used peripheral blood. Source of these receptors: a man aged 80 or over with acute or convalescent COVID-19.

This chain links TRBV2 with TRBJ2-3, with TRBD1 matching 7 bases. V dropped 3 bases and J dropped 0; count of bases not matched to a gene: 6. The length of the CDR3 is 16 residues. Germline assignment: CDR1 SNHLY and CDR2 FYNNEI. The CDR3 spells CASSEGRTGSTDTQYF. DNA of the CDR3: TGTGCCAGCAGTGAGGGCCGGACAGGAAGCACAGATACGCAGTATTTT.

The chain carries TRBV24-1 and TRBJ2-2; TRBD2 might be the D (7 bases). CDR3 length: 16 amino acids. Trimming pared 3 bases from V and 6 bases from J, leaving 16 bases between. The germline CDR1 and CDR2 sequences are KGHDR and SFDVKD. The CDR3 loop is CATSDRGALWAGELFF. CDR3 DNA: TGTGCCACCAGTGATCGGGGGGCCCTCTGGGCCGGGGAGCTGTTTTTT.

The genes are TRBV5-1 and TRBJ1-1, with 9 nucleotides matching TRBD1. The CDR3 is 12 amino acids. Germline values: CDR1 SGHRS, CDR2 YFSETQ. The J segment lost 11 bases and the V segment lost 3 bases, leaving 5 bases of the junction unmatched. CDR3 nucleotide sequence: TGCGCCAGCAGCTCTTCGGGACAGGGTGCTTTCTTT. Its translation: CASSSSGQGAFF.

The gene calls are TRBV4-3 and TRBJ1-6; 9 bases line up with TRBD1. Trimming took 0 bases from V and 7 from J; bases not matched to a gene: 7. The germline V gene has CDR1 LGHNA and CDR2 YSLEER. This CDR3 comprises 17 residues. The DNA of the CDR3 is TGCGCCAGCAGCCAAGATCCACAGGGGGCGAGAAATTCACCCCTCCACTTT. Translating it yields CASSQDPQGARNSPLHF.

This chain uses TRBV6-1 with TRBJ2-6; TRBD2 might be the D (6 bases). Trimming took off 4 bases at V and 3 bases at J, with 16 bases between the two ends. The CDR3 has 17 amino acids. Germline V gene lookup returns CDR1 MNHNS and CDR2 SASEGT. The CDR3 here is CASSAKRGGDGANVLTF. In nucleotides, the CDR3 is TGTGCCAGCAGTGCCAAGCGCGGCGGGGATGGGGCCAACGTCCTGACTTTC.

This chain links TRBV6-2 or TRBV6-3 with TRBJ1-2; 7 bases match TRBD1. Trimming cost V 2 bases and J 5 bases; bases outside gene matches: 8. Germline assignment: CDR1 MNHEY and CDR2 SVGEGT. The CDR3 sequence is 15 residues long. The CDR3 nucleotides are TGTGCCAGCAGTTACAGCAGGGGACAGAGTTATGGCTACACCTTC. Protein product: CASSYSRGQSYGYTF.

The V and J genes are TRBV18 and TRBJ1-4, with 7 bases matching TRBD1. Trimming removed 3 bases from V and 13 bases from J; junction bases left unmatched: 8. Germline CDR1 KGHSH, CDR2 LQKENI. The CDR3 is made up of 13 amino acids. CDR3 loop: CASSPGQVGGLFF. CDR3 DNA sequence: TGTGCCAGCTCACCCGGACAGGTCGGGGGACTGTTTTTT.

The chain has TRBV12-3 or TRBV12-4 and TRBJ2-7; D is possibly TRBD2 (5 bases). V dropped 3 bases and J dropped 6 bases, with 9 bases sitting between them. This CDR3 comprises 12 residues. This CDR3 reads CASSFGEVEQYF. CDR3 sequence (DNA): TGTGCCAGCAGTTTCGGGGAAGTCGAGCAGTACTTC.

The CDR3, as DNA: TGTGCCAGCAGTTCAACAGGGAACACTGAAGCTTTCTTT. This codes for CASSSTGNTEAFF. The chain recombines TRBV28 with TRBJ1-1; possibly TRBD1 for D (5 bases). Trimming cost V 4 bases and J 1 base, with 7 bases left between them. This CDR3 has 13 residues. CDR1 is MDHEN, CDR2 SYDVKM, per germline.

The genes are TRBV2 and TRBJ1-6; D gene ambiguous. Trimming removed 4 bases from V and 9 bases from J, with 13 bases in between. This CDR3 is 14 amino acids long. Germline CDR1 and CDR2: SNHLY and FYNNEI. The CDR3 spells CASSVREATSPLHF. CDR3 DNA sequence: TGTGCCAGCAGTGTACGGGAGGCCACTTCACCCCTCCACTTT.

V and J are TRBV6-2 or TRBV6-3 and TRBJ1-5, with D unresolved. This CDR3 comprises 13 residues. Trimming removed 3 bases from V and 2 bases from J, with 5 bases in between. CDR1 and CDR2 from the germline V gene are MNHEY and SVGEGT. This chain's CDR3 is CASSYQGNQPQHF. The CDR3, as DNA: TGTGCCAGCAGTTATCAGGGCAATCAGCCCCAGCATTTT.

This clone was seen a few times. At the DNA level, this CDR3 is encoded by other sequences in the same sample as well. CDR3 sequence (DNA): TGCGCCAGCAGCTTAGCGGGGATCGCTGAAGCTTTCTTT. As protein: CASSLAGIAEAFF. This chain connects TRBV5-1 to TRBJ1-1, with D hard to call. With 2 bases removed from V and 6 bases from J, the gap between germline ends came to 11 bases. Germline V gives CDR1 SGHRS, CDR2 YFSETQ. There are 13 residues in the CDR3.

The chain carries TRBV6-6 and TRBJ2-7, with D tentatively TRBD1 (7 bases). The length of the CDR3 is 14 residues. CDR1 is MNHNY and CDR2 is SVGAGI in the germline V gene (reference sequence). V was shortened by 5 bases and J by 3 bases, with 14 bases between the two germline ends. The CDR3 nucleotides are TGTGCCAGCAGTGCAGGGGGGCGAAACTACGAGCAGTACTTC. Translated, it gives CASSAGGRNYEQYF.

J is TRBJ1-4 and V is TRBV28, with 8 bases lining up with TRBD1. The CDR3 loop spans 13 amino acids. With 2 bases clipped from V and 8 bases from J, the junction kept 1 base outside the gene matches. Germline assignment: CDR1 MDHEN and CDR2 SYDVKM. The CDR3: CASSLNRGEKLFF. DNA of the CDR3: TGTGCCAGCAGTTTAAACAGGGGGGAAAAACTGTTTTTT.

The gene calls are TRBV19 and TRBJ2-1; a possible D gene is TRBD2 (6 bases). This CDR3 comprises 13 residues. The V end lost 5 bases, the J end lost 11 bases, and 16 bases lay between the germline ends. Germline V gives CDR1 LNHDA, CDR2 SQIVND (reference sequence). This chain's CDR3 is CASSATGTSKQFF. The CDR3 DNA reads TGTGCCAGTAGTGCCACTGGGACTTCGAAGCAGTTCTTC.

The rearrangement joins TRBV29-1 to TRBJ1-5; no definite D call. The germline gives CDR1 SQVTM, CDR2 ANQGSEA. V lost 7 bases and J 5 bases, leaving 12 bases between the germline ends. CDR3 size: 12 residues. The CDR3 DNA sequence: TGCAGCGCTGGGGAGGGTTATCAGCCCCAGCATTTT. Translating gives CSAGEGYQPQHF. The full variable domain, in which reference TRBV29-1 and TRBJ1-5 provide the parts outside the CDR3, is SAVISQKPSRDICQRGTSLTIQCQVDSQVTMMFWYRQQPGQSLTLIATANQGSEATYESGFVIDKFPISRPNLTFSTLTVSNMSPEDSSIYLCSAGEGYQPQHFGDGTRLSIL.

V is TRBV19 and J is TRBJ1-3, with D tentatively TRBD1 (5 bases). Looked up from germline, CDR1 is LNHDA and CDR2 is SQIVND (reference sequence). The CDR3 spans 14 residues. V was shortened by 7 bases and J by 2 bases, with 12 bases between the two germline ends. As DNA, the CDR3 is TGTGCCAGTAAAAGGGACTATACTGGAAACACCATATATTTT. This encodes CASKRDYTGNTIYF. Variable domain in full (rest from reference TRBV19 and TRBJ1-3): DGGITQSPKYLFRKEGQNVTLSCEQNLNHDAMYWYRQDPGQGLRLIYYSQIVNDFQKGDIAEGYSVSREKKESFPLTVTSAQKNPTAFYLCASKRDYTGNTIYFGEGSWLTVV.

The chain links TRBV5-4 to TRBJ2-7, with a weak D call TRBD1 (5 bases). V lost 5 bases and J 7 bases, leaving 10 bases between the germline ends. CDR3 length: 11 residues. Germline loops: CDR1 SGHNT, CDR2 YYREEE (reference sequence). CDR3 sequence (DNA): TGTGCCAGCAGGGGGCTGGGGGAGCAGTACTTC. It encodes CASRGLGEQYF. The full variable domain, completed using reference TRBV5-4 and TRBJ2-7, is ETGVTQSPTHLIKTRGQQVTLRCSSQSGHNTVSWYQQALGQGPQFIFQYYREEENGRGNFPPRFSGLQFPNYSSELNVNALELDDSALYLCASRGLGEQYFGPGTRLTVT.

This chain uses TRBV29-1 with TRBJ2-5, with 7 nucleotides matching TRBD2. CDR1 is SQVTM and CDR2 is ANQGSEA in the germline V gene. The CDR3 sequence is 14 residues long. V shed 8 bases, J shed 4 bases, and the junction held 13 bases outside the gene matches. The CDR3 here is CSSVGPREGETQYF. As DNA, the CDR3 is TGCAGCAGTGTGGGACCGAGGGAGGGAGAGACCCAGTACTTC.

This chain uses TRBV3-1 (or the pseudogene TRBV3-2) with TRBJ2-7; no reliable D call. CDR1 and CDR2 from the germline V gene are LGHDT and YNNKEL (reference sequence). The V gene lost 3 bases and the J gene lost 2 bases, with 8 bases spanning the gap. The CDR3 is 13 residues long. The CDR3 loop is CASSQAEAYEQYF. The CDR3 DNA is TGTGCCAGCAGCCAGGCCGAAGCCTACGAGCAGTACTTC.

V is TRBV5-1 and J is TRBJ2-1, with 9 bases fitting TRBD2. The CDR3 is made up of 16 amino acids. Germline V lookup: CDR1 SGHRS, CDR2 YFSETQ. With 7 bases clipped from V and 7 bases from J, the junction kept 15 bases outside the gene matches. CDR3 nucleotides: TGCGCCAGCTTCCCTCTCGCGGGGGGGCCTACGAATGAGCAGTTCTTC. Translation: CASFPLAGGPTNEQFF.

The chain carries TRBV19 and TRBJ1-2, with TRBD1 matching over 7 bases. CDR3 size: 14 residues. Per germline, CDR1 LNHDA and CDR2 SQIVND (reference sequence). Trimming at V came to 3 bases and at J to 3 bases, leaving 4 bases not matched to a gene. CDR3 bases: TGTGCCAGTAGTATGGGACAGACATACTATGGCTACACCTTC. Encoded protein: CASSMGQTYYGYTF.

The chain uses TRBV4-1 and TRBJ1-4; 11 bases align to TRBD1. V was clipped by 1 base and J by 10 bases; unmatched bases: 14. The CDR3 has 18 amino acids. The germline V gene encodes CDR1 MGHRA and CDR2 YSYEKL. This CDR3 reads CASSQGPGQGDERGKLFF. The CDR3 DNA sequence: TGCGCCAGCAGCCAAGGTCCGGGACAGGGGGACGAGCGGGGAAAACTGTTTTTT.

The genes are TRBV18 and TRBJ1-2; D ambiguous. CDR1 and CDR2 (germline): KGHSH, LQKENI. The CDR3 runs 14 residues. Trimming removed 4 bases from V and 0 bases from J, with 9 bases in between. The CDR3 sequence: CASSRQDTNYGYTF. CDR3 coding DNA: TGTGCCAGCTCACGCCAGGATACTAACTATGGCTACACCTTC.

The chain combines TRBV7-2 with TRBJ2-2; 14 bases agree with TRBD2. CDR3 size: 16 residues. Germline-derived CDR1 and CDR2 are SGHTA and FQGNSA. J was trimmed by 4 bases and V by 5 bases; bases with no gene match: 3. The CDR3 here is CASSAGLAGVTGELFF. For the CDR3, the DNA is TGTGCCAGCAGCGCGGGACTAGCGGGAGTCACCGGGGAGCTGTTTTTT.

The chain uses TRBV5-8 and TRBJ1-1; D unclear. The germline V gene has CDR1 SGHTS and CDR2 YDEGEE. V lost 1 base and J lost 2, with 12 bases in between. The CDR3 loop spans 15 amino acids. CDR3 region: CASSLFRGINTEAFF. The CDR3 bases are TGTGCCAGCAGCTTGTTCCGAGGAATAAACACTGAAGCTTTCTTT. The full variable domain, completed using reference TRBV5-8 and TRBJ1-1, is EAGVTQSPTHLIKTRGQQATLRCSPISGHTSVYWYQQALGLGLQFLLWYDEGEERNRGNFPPRFSGRQFPNYSSELNVNALELEDSALYLCASSLFRGINTEAFFGQGTRLTVV.